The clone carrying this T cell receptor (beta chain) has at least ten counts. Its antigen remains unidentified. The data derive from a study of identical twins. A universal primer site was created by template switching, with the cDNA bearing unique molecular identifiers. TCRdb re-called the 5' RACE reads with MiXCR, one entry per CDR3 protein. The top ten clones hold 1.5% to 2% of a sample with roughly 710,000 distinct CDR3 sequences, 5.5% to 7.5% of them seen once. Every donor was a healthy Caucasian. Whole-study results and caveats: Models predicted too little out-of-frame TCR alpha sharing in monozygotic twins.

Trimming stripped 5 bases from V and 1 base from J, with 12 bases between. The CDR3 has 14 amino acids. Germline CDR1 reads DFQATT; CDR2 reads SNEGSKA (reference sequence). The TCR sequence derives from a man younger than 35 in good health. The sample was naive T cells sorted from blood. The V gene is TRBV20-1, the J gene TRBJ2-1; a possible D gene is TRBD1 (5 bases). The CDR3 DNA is TGCAGTGCTGGGGCGATAGGTTCCTACAATGAGCAGTTCTTC. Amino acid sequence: CSAGAIGSYNEQFF.